This TCR beta chain was sequenced during a study of cytomegalovirus exposure and HLA in healthy donors. Findings and limits, study-wide: Investigators reported 150 to 200 TCR beta chains as tied to cytomegalovirus. Reports showed the classifier diagnosing cytomegalovirus status with high specificity and sensitivity. Rare TCR sequences predominated, though certain public TCRs were found in many donors.

Generated by immunoSEQ multiplex PCR, the TCRdb table keeps only in-frame clones and is missing some. The sample has some 140,000 clones, approximately 84% seen once. CDR1 and CDR2 from the germline V gene are SNHLY and FYNNEI. This CDR3 has 12 amino acids. The junction had 3 bases not matched to a gene; V was cut back by 7 bases and J by 4 bases. This clone turned up a few times. Its antigen is unknown. This TCR derives from a woman under 40 in good health and CMV-seronegative. The sequenced sample consisted of PBMCs. The chain couples TRBV2 to TRBJ1-2; 7 nucleotides align to TRBD1. The chain's CDR3 is CASTGQVYGYTF. CDR3 nucleotide sequence: TGTGCCAGCACTGGACAGGTCTATGGCTACACCTTC.